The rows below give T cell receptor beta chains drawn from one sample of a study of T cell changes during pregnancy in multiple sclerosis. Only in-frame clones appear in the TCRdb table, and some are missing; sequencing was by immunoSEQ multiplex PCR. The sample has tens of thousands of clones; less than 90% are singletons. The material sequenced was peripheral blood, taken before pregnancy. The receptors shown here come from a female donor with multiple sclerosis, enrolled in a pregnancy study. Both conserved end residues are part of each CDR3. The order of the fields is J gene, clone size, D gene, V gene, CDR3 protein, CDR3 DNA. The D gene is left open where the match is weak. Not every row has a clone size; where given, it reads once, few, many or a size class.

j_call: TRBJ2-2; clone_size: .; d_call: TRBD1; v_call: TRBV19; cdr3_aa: CASRETGLVWDTGELFF; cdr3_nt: TGTGCCAGTAGGGAGACAGGGCTCGTCTGGGACACCGGGGAGCTGTTTTTT
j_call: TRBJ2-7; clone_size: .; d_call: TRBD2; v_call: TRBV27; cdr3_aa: CASNAIGLAGVHEQYF; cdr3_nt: TGTGCCAGCAACGCCATCGGACTAGCGGGAGTACACGAGCAGTACTTC
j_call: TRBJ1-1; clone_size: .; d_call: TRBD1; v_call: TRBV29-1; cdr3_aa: CSVEVYRGMNTEAFF; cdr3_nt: TGCAGCGTTGAAGTATACAGGGGGATGAACACTGAAGCTTTCTTT
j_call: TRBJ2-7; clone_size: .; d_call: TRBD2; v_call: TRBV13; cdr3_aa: CASSTTSGRREQYF; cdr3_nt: TGTGCCAGCAGCACGACTAGCGGGAGGAGGGAGCAGTACTTC
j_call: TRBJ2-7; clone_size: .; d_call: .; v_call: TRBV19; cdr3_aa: CASSISATPYEQYF; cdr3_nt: TGTGCCAGTAGTATTAGCGCGACCCCCTACGAGCAGTACTTC
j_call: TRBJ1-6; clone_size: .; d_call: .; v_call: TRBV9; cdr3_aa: CASSANRGNSPLHF; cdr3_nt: TGTGCCAGCAGCGCCAACCGAGGGAATTCACCCCTCCACTTT
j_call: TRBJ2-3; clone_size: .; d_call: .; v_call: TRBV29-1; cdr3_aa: CSVGRTDTQYF; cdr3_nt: TGCAGCGTAGGGAGGACAGATACGCAGTATTTT
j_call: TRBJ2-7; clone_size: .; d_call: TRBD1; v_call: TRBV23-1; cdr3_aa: CASILGNRDRGSYEQYF; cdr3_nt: TGCGCCAGCATTCTAGGAAATAGGGACAGGGGTTCCTACGAGCAGTACTTC
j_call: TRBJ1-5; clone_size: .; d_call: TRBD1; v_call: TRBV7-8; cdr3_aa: CASSPGTGGTQPQHF; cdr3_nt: TGTGCCAGCAGCCCGGGGACAGGGGGGACTCAGCCCCAGCATTTT
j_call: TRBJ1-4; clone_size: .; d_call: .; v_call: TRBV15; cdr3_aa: CATSERVINEKLFF; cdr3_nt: TGTGCCACCAGTGAGAGGGTTATTAATGAAAAACTGTTTTTT
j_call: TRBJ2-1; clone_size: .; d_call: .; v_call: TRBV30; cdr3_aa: CAWTSSYNEQFF; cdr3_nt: TGTGCCTGGACTAGCTCCTACAATGAGCAGTTCTTC
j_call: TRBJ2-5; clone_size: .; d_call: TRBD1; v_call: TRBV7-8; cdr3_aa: CASSFTTGADWETQYF; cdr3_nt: TGTGCCAGCAGCTTCACGACAGGGGCGGACTGGGAGACCCAGTACTTC
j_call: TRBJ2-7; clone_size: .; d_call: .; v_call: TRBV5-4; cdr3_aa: CASEVFVGNRYEQYF; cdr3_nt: TGTGCCAGCGAGGTCTTTGTAGGAAACAGGTACGAGCAGTACTTC
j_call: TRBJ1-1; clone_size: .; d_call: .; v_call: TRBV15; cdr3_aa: CATSPIRGAAFF; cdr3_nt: TGTGCCACCAGTCCGATCAGGGGAGCGGCTTTCTTT
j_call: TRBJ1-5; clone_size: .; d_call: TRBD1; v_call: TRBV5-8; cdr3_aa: CASSWEVGQGVNQPQHF; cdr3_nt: TGTGCCAGCAGCTGGGAAGTGGGACAGGGGGTAAATCAGCCCCAGCATTTT
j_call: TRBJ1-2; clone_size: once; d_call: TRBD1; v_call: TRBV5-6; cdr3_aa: CASSLGPGTGDGYTF; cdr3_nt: TGTGCCAGCAGCTTGGGGCCCGGGACAGGTGACGGCTACACCTTC
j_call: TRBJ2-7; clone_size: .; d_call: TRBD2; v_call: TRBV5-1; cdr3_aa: CASSSSGGLLYEQYF; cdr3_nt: TGCGCCAGCAGCTCTAGCGGGGGGTTACTCTACGAGCAGTACTTC
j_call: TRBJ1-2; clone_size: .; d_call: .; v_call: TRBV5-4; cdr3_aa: CASSLAWVGGTDGYTF; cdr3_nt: TGTGCCAGCAGCTTGGCATGGGTAGGGGGAACGGATGGCTACACCTTC
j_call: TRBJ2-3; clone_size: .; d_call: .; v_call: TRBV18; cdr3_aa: CASSPESTDTQYF; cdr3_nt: TGTGCCAGCTCACCAGAGAGCACAGATACGCAGTATTTT
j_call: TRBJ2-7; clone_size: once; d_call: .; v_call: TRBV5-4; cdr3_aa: CASSLGAGPVMEQYF; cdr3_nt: TGTGCCAGCAGCTTGGGGGCAGGGCCGGTTATGGAGCAGTACTTC
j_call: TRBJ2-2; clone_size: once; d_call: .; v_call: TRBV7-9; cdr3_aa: CASSLVTGSGELFF; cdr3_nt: TGTGCCAGCAGCTTAGTTACGGGGAGTGGGGAGCTGTTTTTT
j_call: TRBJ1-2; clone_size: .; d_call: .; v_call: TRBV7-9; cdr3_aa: CASSVQTDGYTF; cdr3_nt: TGTGCCAGCAGCGTACAGACAGATGGCTACACCTTC
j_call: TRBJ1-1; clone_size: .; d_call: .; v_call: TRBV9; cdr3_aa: CASSASQGQNTEAFF; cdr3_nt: TGTGCCAGCAGCGCCAGCCAGGGTCAAAACACTGAAGCTTTCTTT
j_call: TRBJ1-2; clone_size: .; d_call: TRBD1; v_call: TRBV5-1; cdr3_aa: CASSWETGLPGGYTF; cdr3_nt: TGCGCCAGCAGCTGGGAGACAGGGCTCCCCGGTGGCTACACCTTC
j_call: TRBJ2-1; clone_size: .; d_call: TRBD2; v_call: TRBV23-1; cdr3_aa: CASSQGNSGGQMYEQFF; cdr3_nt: TGCGCCAGCAGTCAAGGGAATAGCGGGGGGCAAATGTATGAGCAGTTCTTC
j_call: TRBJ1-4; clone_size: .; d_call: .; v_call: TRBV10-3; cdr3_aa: CAISESIAQGGEKLFF; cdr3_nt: TGTGCCATCAGTGAGTCGATAGCACAGGGCGGTGAAAAACTGTTTTTT
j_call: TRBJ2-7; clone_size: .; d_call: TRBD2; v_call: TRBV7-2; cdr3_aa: CASSRSGGAQGEQYF; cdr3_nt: TGTGCCAGCAGCCGAAGCGGGGGGGCTCAGGGCGAGCAGTACTTC
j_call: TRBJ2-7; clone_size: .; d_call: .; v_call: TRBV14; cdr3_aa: CASSQVAGPSYEQYF; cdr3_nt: TGTGCCAGCAGCCAAGTTGCGGGGCCCTCCTACGAGCAGTACTTC
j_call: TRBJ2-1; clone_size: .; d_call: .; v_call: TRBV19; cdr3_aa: CASMGLAYNEQFF; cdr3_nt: TGTGCCAGTATGGGACTTGCCTACAATGAGCAGTTCTTC
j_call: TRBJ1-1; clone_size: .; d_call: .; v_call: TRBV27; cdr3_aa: CASSFSTNTEAFF; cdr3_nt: TGTGCCAGCAGTTTCTCTACCAACACTGAAGCTTTCTTT
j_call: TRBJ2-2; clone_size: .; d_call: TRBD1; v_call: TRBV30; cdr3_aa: CAWPGDRGTNTGELFF; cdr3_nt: TGTGCCTGGCCGGGCGACAGGGGAACGAACACCGGGGAGCTGTTTTTT
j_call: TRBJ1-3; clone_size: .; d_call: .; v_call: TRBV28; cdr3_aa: CASSSPGTGNTIYF; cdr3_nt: TGTGCCAGCAGCTCCCCCGGGACTGGAAACACCATATATTTT
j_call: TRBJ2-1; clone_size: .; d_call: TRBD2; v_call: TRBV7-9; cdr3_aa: CASSLSRSRGGGHNEQFF; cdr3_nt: TGTGCCAGCAGCTTAAGTAGGAGCCGCGGGGGAGGGCACAATGAGCAGTTCTTC
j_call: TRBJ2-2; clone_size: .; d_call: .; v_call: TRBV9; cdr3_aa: CASEWGDTGELFF; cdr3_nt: TGTGCCAGCGAGTGGGGGGACACCGGGGAGCTGTTTTTT
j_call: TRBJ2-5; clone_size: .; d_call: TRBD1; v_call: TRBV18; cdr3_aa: CASSPFDRAQETQYF; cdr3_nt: TGTGCCAGCTCACCATTCGACAGGGCGCAAGAGACCCAGTACTTC
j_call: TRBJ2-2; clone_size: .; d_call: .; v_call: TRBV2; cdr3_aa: CASSEIRANTGELFF; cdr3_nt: TGTGCCAGCAGTGAAATTAGAGCGAACACCGGGGAGCTGTTTTTT
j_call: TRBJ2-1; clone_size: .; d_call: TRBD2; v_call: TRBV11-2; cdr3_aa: CASSLVAGGSNEQFF; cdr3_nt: TGTGCCAGCAGCTTAGTAGCGGGAGGGAGTAATGAGCAGTTCTTC
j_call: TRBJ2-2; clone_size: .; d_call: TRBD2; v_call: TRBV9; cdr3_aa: CASSFPSGGTGELFF; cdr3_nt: TGTGCCAGCAGCTTTCCAAGCGGGGGGACCGGGGAGCTGTTTTTT
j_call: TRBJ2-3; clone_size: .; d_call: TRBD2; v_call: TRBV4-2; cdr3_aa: CASSQMAGGPTDTQYF; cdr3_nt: TGTGCCAGCAGCCAGATGGCGGGAGGGCCAACAGATACGCAGTATTTT
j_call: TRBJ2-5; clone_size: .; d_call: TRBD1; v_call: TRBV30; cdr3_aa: CAWSAPRGWGETQYF; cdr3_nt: TGTGCCTGGAGTGCCCCCAGGGGGTGGGGAGAGACCCAGTACTTC
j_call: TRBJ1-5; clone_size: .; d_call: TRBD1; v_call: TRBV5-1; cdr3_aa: CASSQGADQPQHF; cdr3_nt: TGCGCCAGCAGCCAGGGGGCAGATCAGCCCCAGCATTTT
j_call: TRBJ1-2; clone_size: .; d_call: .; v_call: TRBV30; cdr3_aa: CAWSVRGGYTF; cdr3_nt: TGTGCCTGGAGTGTAAGGGGTGGCTACACCTTC
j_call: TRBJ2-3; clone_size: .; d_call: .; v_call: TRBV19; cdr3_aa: CASRRAQTDTQYF; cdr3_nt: TGTGCCAGTAGGAGGGCTCAGACAGATACGCAGTATTTT
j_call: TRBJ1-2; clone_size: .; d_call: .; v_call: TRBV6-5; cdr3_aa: CASSFADTDYGYTF; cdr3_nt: TGTGCCAGCAGTTTCGCCGATACTGACTATGGCTACACCTTC